One sample yielded the 15 T cell receptor beta chains listed below, sequenced in a study of shared clonotypes between healthy human individuals. Clones were sequenced by immunoSEQ multiplex PCR, and TCRdb holds only the in-frame ones, with some missing. The table shows 1.6 million or so clones, with just under 99% occurring only once. The sequencing input was naive CD4+ T cells sorted from blood. Subset indicated: CD45RA+ positively selected. The receptors derive from a young man in good health.

The chain links TRBV7-2 to TRBJ2-1; D tentatively fits TRBD1 or TRBD2 (6 bases each). This CDR3 contains 16 residues. Between the trimmed V and J ends, which lost 1 base and 3 bases, there was a span of 13 bases. Germline assignment: CDR1 SGHTA and CDR2 FQGNSA. The CDR3 region is CASSLDWGAFYNEQFF. DNA of the CDR3: TGTGCCAGCAGCTTAGATTGGGGGGCGTTCTACAATGAGCAGTTCTTC.

This clone was counted once. The chain is built from TRBV20-1 and TRBJ1-2, with D unresolved. Germline V gives CDR1 DFQATT, CDR2 SNEGSKA (reference sequence). The length of the CDR3 is 11 residues. V was cut by 6 bases and J by 3 bases, with 8 bases left in between. CDR3 sequence (DNA): TGCAGTGCAGCGACGGACTATGGCTACACCTTC. Residues: CSAATDYGYTF.

This chain uses TRBV5-5 with TRBJ2-7; D call uncertain. V dropped 6 bases and J dropped 6 bases, with 13 bases sitting between them. Looked up from germline, CDR1 is SGHKS and CDR2 is YYEKEE (reference sequence). The CDR3 contains 12 residues. CDR3 protein: CASTPVIGEQYF. The CDR3 nucleotides are TGTGCCAGCACCCCGGTAATTGGCGAGCAGTACTTC.

J is TRBJ2-7 and V is TRBV4-2, with D maybe TRBD2 (6 bases). CDR3 size: 17 residues. V dropped 2 bases and J dropped 3 bases, with 20 bases sitting between them. CDR1 is LGHNA, CDR2 YNFKEQ, per germline. The CDR3 loop is CASSQKDGGGKVYEQYF. CDR3 sequence (DNA): TGTGCCAGCAGCCAAAAAGATGGGGGAGGAAAGGTCTACGAGCAGTACTTC.

The genes are TRBV6-5 and TRBJ2-7; 12 nucleotides agree with TRBD2. This CDR3 spans 15 amino acids. Unmatched junction bases numbered 5, after V lost 4 bases and J lost 4 bases. Per the germline V gene, CDR1 is MNHEY and CDR2 is SVGAGI. The CDR3 nucleotides read TGTGCCAGCAGTTCCCTAGCGGGAGGGTTTTACGAGCAGTACTTC. It codes for CASSSLAGGFYEQYF.

This rearrangement joins TRBV5-4 to TRBJ1-1; D remains unclear. This CDR3 is 16 amino acids long. Germline loops: CDR1 SGHNT, CDR2 YYREEE (reference sequence). Trimming removed 0 bases at V and 5 bases at J, with 17 bases between. The CDR3 bases are TGTGCCAGCAGCTTGGAGAACCCCTTCTTGGGGACTGAAGCTTTCTTT. Translated: CASSLENPFLGTEAFF.

The CDR3 loop reads CASNSGTGGSEQYF. DNA for the CDR3: TGCGCCAGCAATTCCGGGACAGGGGGGAGCGAGCAGTACTTC. The V call is TRBV10-2, the J call TRBJ2-7, with 11 bases matching TRBD1. The CDR3 loop spans 14 amino acids. Looked up from germline, CDR1 is WSHSY and CDR2 is SAAADI. With 7 bases clipped from V and 6 bases from J, the junction kept 8 bases outside the gene matches.

A word on this clone: A read error may produce the germline difference seen at one junction end. The chain carries TRBV9 and TRBJ2-7, with D maybe TRBD1 (6 bases). The CDR3 contains 12 residues. Germline V gene data show CDR1 as SGDLS and CDR2 as YYNGEE. CDR3 nucleotides: TGTGCCAGCAGCGTAGATCAGGGGCCCCTCGCCTTC. Translated, it gives CASSVDQGPLAF.

This chain joins TRBV5-1 and TRBJ2-2; TRBD1 matches 9 bases. This CDR3 comprises 16 residues. The V gene's germline CDR1 is SGHRS and CDR2 YFSETQ. The junction had 11 bases not matched to a gene; V was cut back by 5 bases and J by 6 bases. CDR3 residues: CASRSKWTGESGELFF. The CDR3 nucleotides are TGCGCCAGCAGGTCTAAGTGGACAGGGGAGTCCGGGGAGCTGTTTTTT. Together with reference TRBV5-1 and TRBJ2-2, the CDR3 gives the full variable domain: KAGVTQTPRYLIKTRGQQVTLSCSPISGHRSVSWYQQTPGQGLQFLFEYFSETQRNKGNFPGRFSGRQFSNSRSEMNVSTLELGDSALYLCASRSKWTGESGELFFGEGSRLTVL.

The rearrangement joins TRBV7-9 to TRBJ1-1; 7 bases fit TRBD1. Looked up from germline, CDR1 is SEHNR and CDR2 is FQNEAQ (reference sequence). The CDR3 length is 14 residues. Trimming cost V 2 bases and J 1 base; bases outside gene matches: 1. CDR3: CASSLHRGNTEAFF. The DNA for the CDR3 is TGTGCCAGCAGCTTACACAGGGGGAACACTGAAGCTTTCTTT.

The gene calls are TRBV5-8 and TRBJ2-3; TRBD2 matches at 12 bases. The CDR3 sequence is 14 residues long. V shed 4 bases and J 5 bases; nucleotides not matched to a gene: 2. The germline CDR1 and CDR2 sequences are SGHTS and YDEGEE. The CDR3 loop is CASSTGLAGDTQYF. DNA for the CDR3: TGTGCCAGCAGCACGGGACTAGCGGGAGATACGCAGTATTTT.

The chain employs TRBV10-3 and TRBJ1-5; D gene ambiguous. Trimming removed 8 bases from V and 0 bases from J, with 8 bases in between. Looked up from germline, CDR1 is ENHRY and CDR2 is SYGVKD. The CDR3 sequence is 13 residues long. The CDR3 reads CAISSGSNQPQHF. The CDR3 nucleotides are TGTGCCATCTCGTCCGGTAGCAATCAGCCCCAGCATTTT.

This chain joins TRBV6-1 and TRBJ1-2; D remains unclear. The germline V gene has CDR1 MNHNS and CDR2 SASEGT. Trimming shortened V by 9 bases and J by 7 bases, and 9 bases separated the two germline ends. This CDR3 has 10 residues. For the CDR3, the DNA is TGTGCCAGTGTGAGTCGTGGCTACACCTTC. Its protein product is CASVSRGYTF.

The chain combines TRBV11-2 with TRBJ1-5, with D maybe TRBD1 (6 bases). Trimming cost V 5 bases and J 6 bases, with 17 bases left between them. There are 15 residues in the CDR3. Germline V gives CDR1 SGHAT, CDR2 FQNNGV. The CDR3: CASSETGRGSQPQHF. The DNA for the CDR3 is TGTGCCAGCAGCGAGACAGGCAGGGGTAGTCAGCCCCAGCATTTT.

CDR3 sequence (DNA): TGTGCCAGCAGCTCCCCACCGGGACAAGGGTTCTACGAGCAGTACTTC. Translating gives CASSSPPGQGFYEQYF. The chain has TRBV11-3 and TRBJ2-7; a weak D match, TRBD1 (6 bases). V dropped 4 bases and J dropped 3 bases, with 19 bases sitting between them. CDR3 size: 16 residues. The germline V gene has CDR1 SGHNT and CDR2 YENEEA.